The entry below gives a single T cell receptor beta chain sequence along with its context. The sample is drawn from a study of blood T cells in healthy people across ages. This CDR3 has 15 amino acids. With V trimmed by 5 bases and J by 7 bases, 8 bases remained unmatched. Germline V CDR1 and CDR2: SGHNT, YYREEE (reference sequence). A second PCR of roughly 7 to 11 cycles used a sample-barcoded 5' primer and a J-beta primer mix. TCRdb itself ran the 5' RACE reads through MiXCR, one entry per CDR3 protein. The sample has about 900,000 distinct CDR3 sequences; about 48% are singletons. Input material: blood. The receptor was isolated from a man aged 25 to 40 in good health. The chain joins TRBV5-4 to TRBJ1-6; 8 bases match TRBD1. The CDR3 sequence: CASRFDRGGNSPLHF. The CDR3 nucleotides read TGTGCCAGCAGATTTGACAGGGGAGGAAATTCACCCCTCCACTTT.